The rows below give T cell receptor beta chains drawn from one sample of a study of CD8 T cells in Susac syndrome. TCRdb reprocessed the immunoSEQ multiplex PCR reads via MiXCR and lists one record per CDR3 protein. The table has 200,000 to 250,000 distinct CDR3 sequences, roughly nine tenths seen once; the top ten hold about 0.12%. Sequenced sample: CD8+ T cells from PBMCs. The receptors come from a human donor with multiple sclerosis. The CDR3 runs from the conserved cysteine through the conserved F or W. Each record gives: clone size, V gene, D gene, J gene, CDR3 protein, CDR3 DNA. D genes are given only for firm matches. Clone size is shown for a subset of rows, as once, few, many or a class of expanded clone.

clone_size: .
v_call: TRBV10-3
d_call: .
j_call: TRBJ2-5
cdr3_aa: CAISAMRGEETQYF
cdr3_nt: TGTGCCATCAGTGCGATGAGGGGGGAAGAGACCCAGTACTTC

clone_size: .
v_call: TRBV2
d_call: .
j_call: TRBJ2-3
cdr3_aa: CASSEALTRFYDTQYF
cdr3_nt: TGTGCCAGCAGTGAAGCGCTGACTAGATTCTATGATACGCAGTATTTT

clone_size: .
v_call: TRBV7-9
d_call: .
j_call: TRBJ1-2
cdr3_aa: CASSLGMAPKADGYTF
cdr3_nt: TGTGCCAGCAGCTTAGGAATGGCTCCGAAGGCGGATGGCTACACCTTC

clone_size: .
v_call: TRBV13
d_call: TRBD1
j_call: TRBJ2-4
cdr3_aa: CASSFRQGALDIQYF
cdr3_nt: TGTGCCAGCAGCTTTAGACAGGGGGCATTAGACATTCAGTACTTC

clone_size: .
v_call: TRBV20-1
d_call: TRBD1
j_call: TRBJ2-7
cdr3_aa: CSARGQGRIYEQYF
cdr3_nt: TGCAGTGCTAGAGGACAGGGAAGGATCTACGAGCAGTACTTC

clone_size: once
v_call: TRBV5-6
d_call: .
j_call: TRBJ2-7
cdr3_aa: CASSSRDFSYEQYF
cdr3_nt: TGTGCCAGCAGCAGCCGGGACTTCTCCTACGAGCAGTACTTC

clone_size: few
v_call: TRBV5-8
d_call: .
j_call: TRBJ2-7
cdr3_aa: CASSLEGAYEQYF
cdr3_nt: TGTGCCAGCAGCTTGGAAGGGGCCTACGAGCAGTACTTC

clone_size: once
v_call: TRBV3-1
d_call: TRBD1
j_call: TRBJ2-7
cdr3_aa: CASSRGQGANRYEQYF
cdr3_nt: TGTGCCAGCAGCCGTGGACAGGGGGCCAATCGATACGAGCAGTACTTC

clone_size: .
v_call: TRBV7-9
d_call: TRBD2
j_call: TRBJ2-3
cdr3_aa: CAGGSLADTQYF
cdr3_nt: TGTGCCGGCGGGAGTTTGGCGGATACGCAGTATTTT

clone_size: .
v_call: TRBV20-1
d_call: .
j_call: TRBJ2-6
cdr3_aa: CSATPPPFGPGANVLTF
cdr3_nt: TGCAGTGCAACACCTCCCCCCTTCGGACCTGGGGCCAACGTCCTGACTTTC

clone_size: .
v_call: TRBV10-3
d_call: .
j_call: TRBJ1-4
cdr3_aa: CASMAATNEKLFF
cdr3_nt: TGTGCCAGCATGGCCGCAACTAATGAAAAACTGTTTTTT

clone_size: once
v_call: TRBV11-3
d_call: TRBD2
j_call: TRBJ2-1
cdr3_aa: CASSLGQVAGATYNEQFF
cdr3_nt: TGTGCCAGCAGCTTAGGTCAGGTAGCGGGAGCAACCTACAATGAGCAGTTCTTC

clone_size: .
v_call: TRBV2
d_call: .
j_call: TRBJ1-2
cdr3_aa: CASSETRDKGGDFGFNYGYTF
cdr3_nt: TGTGCCAGCAGTGAAACACGCGACAAAGGAGGGGATTTCGGATTTAACTATGGCTACACCTTC

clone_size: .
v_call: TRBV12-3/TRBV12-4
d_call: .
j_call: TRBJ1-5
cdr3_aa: CASTPGNQPQHF
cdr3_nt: TGTGCCAGCACCCCCGGTAATCAGCCCCAGCATTTT

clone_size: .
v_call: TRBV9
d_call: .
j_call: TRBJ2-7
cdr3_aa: CASSVGLNEPGAYEQYF
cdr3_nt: TGTGCCAGCAGCGTAGGGCTCAATGAACCTGGAGCCTACGAGCAGTACTTC

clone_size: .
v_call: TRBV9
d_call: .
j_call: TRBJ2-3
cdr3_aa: CASSVAERGTDTQYF
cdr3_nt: TGTGCCAGCAGCGTAGCGGAGCGGGGCACAGATACGCAGTATTTT

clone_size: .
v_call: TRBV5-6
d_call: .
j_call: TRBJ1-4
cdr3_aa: CASSLVSGRIEKLFF
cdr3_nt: TGTGCCAGCAGCTTGGTGTCAGGTCGGATCGAAAAACTGTTTTTT

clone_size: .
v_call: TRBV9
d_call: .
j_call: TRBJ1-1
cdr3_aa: CASSVGAHTEAFF
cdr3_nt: TGTGCCAGCAGCGTGGGGGCCCACACTGAAGCTTTCTTT

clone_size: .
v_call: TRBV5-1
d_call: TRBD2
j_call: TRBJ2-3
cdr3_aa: CASSLDRLAPTDTQYF
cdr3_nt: TGCGCCAGCAGCTTGGACCGACTAGCCCCCACAGATACGCAGTATTTT

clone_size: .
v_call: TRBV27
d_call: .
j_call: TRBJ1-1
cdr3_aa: CASRVGENTEAFF
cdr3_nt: TGTGCCAGCAGAGTGGGAGAAAACACTGAAGCTTTCTTT

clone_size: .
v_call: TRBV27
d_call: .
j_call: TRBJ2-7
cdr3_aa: CASSPWSGSEQYF
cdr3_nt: TGTGCCAGCAGTCCGTGGTCTGGTAGCGAGCAGTACTTC

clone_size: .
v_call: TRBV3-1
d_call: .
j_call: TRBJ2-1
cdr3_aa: CASSQDSPPPQFF
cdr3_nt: TGTGCCAGCAGCCAAGATAGCCCACCTCCCCAGTTCTTC

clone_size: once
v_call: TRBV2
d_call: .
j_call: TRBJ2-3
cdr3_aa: CASSPDQGVSTDTQYF
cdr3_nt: TGTGCCAGCAGTCCCGACCAGGGCGTTAGCACAGATACGCAGTATTTT

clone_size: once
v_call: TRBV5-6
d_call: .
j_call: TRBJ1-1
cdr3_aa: CASSLAYEAFF
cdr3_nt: TGTGCCAGCAGCTTGGCTTACGAGGCTTTCTTT

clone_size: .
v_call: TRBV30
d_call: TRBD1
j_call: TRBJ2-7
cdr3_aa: CAWAGTAGYEQYF
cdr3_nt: TGTGCCTGGGCCGGGACAGCCGGCTACGAGCAGTACTTC

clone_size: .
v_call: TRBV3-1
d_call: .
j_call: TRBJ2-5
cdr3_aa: CASSPGESAWRETQYF
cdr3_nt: TGTGCCAGCAGCCCCGGGGAGAGCGCCTGGCGCGAGACCCAGTACTTC

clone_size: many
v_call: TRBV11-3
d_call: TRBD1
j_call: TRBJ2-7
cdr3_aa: CASSLGTGEQYF
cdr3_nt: TGTGCCAGCAGCTTGGGGACAGGGGAGCAGTACTTC

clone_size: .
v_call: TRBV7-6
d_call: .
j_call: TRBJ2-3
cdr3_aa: CASSPSQWTDTQYF
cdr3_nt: TGTGCCAGCAGCCCGAGCCAATGGACAGATACGCAGTATTTT

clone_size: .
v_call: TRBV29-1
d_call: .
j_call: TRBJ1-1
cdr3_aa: CSVEVAGRLNTEAFF
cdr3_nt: TGCAGCGTTGAAGTCGCAGGTCGCCTAAACACTGAAGCTTTCTTT